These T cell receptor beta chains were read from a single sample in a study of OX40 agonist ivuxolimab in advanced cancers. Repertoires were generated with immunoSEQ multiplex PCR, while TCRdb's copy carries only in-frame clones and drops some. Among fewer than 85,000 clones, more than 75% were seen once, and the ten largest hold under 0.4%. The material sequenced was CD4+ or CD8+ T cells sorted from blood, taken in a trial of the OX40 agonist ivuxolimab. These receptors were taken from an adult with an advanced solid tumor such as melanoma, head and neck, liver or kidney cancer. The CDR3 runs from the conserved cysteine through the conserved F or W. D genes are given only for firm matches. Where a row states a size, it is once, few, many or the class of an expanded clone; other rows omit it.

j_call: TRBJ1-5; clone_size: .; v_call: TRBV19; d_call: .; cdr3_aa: CASTRTASNQPQHF; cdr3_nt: TGTGCCAGTACCCGGACAGCGAGCAATCAGCCCCAGCATTTT
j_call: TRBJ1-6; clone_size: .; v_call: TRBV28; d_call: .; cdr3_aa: CASSSAGNNSPLHF; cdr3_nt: TGTGCCAGCAGTTCTGCAGGGAATAATTCACCCCTCCACTTT
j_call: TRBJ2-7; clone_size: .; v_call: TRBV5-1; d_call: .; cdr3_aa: CASSSTYEQYF; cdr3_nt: TGCGCCAGCAGCTCGACCTACGAGCAGTACTTC
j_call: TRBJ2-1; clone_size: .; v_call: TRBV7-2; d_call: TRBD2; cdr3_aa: CASSLVAGVIRNEQFF; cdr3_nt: TGTGCCAGCAGCTTAGTCGCGGGGGTGATTCGCAATGAGCAGTTCTTC
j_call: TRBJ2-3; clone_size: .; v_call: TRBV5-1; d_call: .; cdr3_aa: CASSTRAQGDTQYF; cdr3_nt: TGCGCCAGCAGCACCCGGGCCCAGGGAGATACGCAGTATTTT
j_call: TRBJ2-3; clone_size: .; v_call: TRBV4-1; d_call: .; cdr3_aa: CASSQGSHTQYF; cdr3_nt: TGCGCCAGCAGCCAAGGTAGCCATACGCAGTATTTT
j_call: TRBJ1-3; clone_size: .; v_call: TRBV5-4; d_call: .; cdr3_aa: CASSLQGPNTIYF; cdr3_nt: TGTGCCAGCAGCTTACAGGGACCAAACACCATATATTTT
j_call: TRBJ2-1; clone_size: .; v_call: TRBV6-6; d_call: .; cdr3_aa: CASRSGGLAYNEQFF; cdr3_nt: TGTGCCAGCAGATCAGGGGGGTTGGCCTACAATGAGCAGTTCTTC
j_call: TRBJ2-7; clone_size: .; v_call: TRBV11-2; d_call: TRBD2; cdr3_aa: CASRPPGLDRFEQYF; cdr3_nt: TGTGCCAGCAGGCCACCGGGACTAGACCGTTTCGAGCAGTACTTC
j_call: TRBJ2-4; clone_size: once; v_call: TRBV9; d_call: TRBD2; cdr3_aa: CASSPGLGDAKNIQYF; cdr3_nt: TGTGCCAGCAGCCCGGGACTAGGGGACGCCAAAAACATTCAGTACTTC
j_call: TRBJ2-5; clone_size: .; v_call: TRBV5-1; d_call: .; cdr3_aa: CASSLVAGETQYF; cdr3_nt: TGCGCCAGCAGCTTGGTGGCGGGGGAGACCCAGTACTTC
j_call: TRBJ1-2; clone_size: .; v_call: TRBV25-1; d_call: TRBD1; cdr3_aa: CASSDRQGPDTF; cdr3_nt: TGTGCCAGCAGTGATCGACAGGGCCCGGACACCTTC
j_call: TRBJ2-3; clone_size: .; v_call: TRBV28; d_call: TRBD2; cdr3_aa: CASSSSGSQRDTQYF; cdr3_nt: TGTGCCAGCAGTTCTAGCGGGAGTCAAAGAGATACGCAGTATTTT
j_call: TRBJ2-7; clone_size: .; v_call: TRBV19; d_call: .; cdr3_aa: CASSIKGAYEQYF; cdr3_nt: TGTGCCAGTAGTATAAAAGGGGCCTACGAGCAGTACTTC
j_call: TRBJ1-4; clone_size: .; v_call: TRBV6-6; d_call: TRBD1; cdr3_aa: CASLYGQGVNEKLFF; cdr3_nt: TGTGCCAGCTTATACGGCCAGGGGGTTAATGAAAAACTGTTTTTT
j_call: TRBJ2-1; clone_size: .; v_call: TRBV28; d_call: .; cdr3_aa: CASTRQVSNEQFF; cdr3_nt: TGTGCCAGCACCCGACAGGTTAGCAATGAGCAGTTCTTC
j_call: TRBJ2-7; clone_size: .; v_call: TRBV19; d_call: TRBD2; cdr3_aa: CASAAGGAGVYEQYF; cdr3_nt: TGTGCCAGTGCCGCCGGGGGAGCGGGAGTGTACGAGCAGTACTTC
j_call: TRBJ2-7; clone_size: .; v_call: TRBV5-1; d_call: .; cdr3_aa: CASSGPGTGLEQYF; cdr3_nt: TGCGCCAGCAGCGGACCCGGGACGGGGCTCGAGCAGTACTTC
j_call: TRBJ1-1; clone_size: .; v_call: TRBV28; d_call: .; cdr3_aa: CASSLEEGRAFF; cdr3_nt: TGTGCCAGCAGTTTAGAGGAAGGTCGGGCTTTCTTT
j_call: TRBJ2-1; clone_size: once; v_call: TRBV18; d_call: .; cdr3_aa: CASSPATYNEQFF; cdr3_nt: TGTGCCAGCTCACCGGCAACCTACAATGAGCAGTTCTTC